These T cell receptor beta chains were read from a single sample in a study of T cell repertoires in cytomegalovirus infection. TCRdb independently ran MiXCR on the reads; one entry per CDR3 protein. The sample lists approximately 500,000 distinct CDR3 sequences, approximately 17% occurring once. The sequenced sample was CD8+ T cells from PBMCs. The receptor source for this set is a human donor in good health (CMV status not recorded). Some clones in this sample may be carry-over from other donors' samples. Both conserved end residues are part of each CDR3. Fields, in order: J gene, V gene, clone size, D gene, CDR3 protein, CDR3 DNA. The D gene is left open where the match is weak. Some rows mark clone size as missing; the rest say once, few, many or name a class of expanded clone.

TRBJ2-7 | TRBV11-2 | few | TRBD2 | CASSLGPPLAGVDYEQYF | TGTGCCAGCAGCTTAGGCCCTCCCCTAGCGGGAGTAGACTACGAGCAGTACTTC
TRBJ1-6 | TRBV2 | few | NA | CASIAGYNSPLHF | TGTGCCAGCATCGCAGGGTATAATTCACCCCTCCACTTT
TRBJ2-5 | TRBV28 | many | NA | CASREQGIQETQYF | TGTGCCAGCAGGGAACAGGGCATCCAGGAGACCCAGTACTTC
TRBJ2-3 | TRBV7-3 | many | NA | CASSLTLASDTQYF | TGTGCCAGCAGCTTAACGCTGGCCTCAGATACGCAGTATTTT
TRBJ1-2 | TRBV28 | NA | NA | CASSVVGAGADGYTF | TGTGCCAGCAGTGTAGTCGGGGCCGGGGCGGATGGCTACACCTTC
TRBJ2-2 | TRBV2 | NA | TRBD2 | CSSTARGAGLDTGELFF | TGTTCCAGCACCGCTAGAGGGGCGGGACTAGACACCGGGGAGCTGTTTTTT
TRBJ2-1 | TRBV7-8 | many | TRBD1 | CASSGRDRGYYNEQFF | TGTGCCAGCAGCGGCCGGGACAGGGGCTATTACAATGAGCAGTTCTTC
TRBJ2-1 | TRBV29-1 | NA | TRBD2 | CSVHSGRGSEQFF | TGCAGCGTTCATAGCGGGAGGGGTAGTGAGCAGTTCTTC
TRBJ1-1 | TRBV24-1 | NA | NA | CATSDPAGGENTEAFF | TGTGCCACCAGTGACCCAGCGGGGGGCGAAAACACTGAAGCTTTCTTT
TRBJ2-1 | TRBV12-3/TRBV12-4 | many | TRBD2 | CASSRRLAGNSYNEQFF | TGTGCCAGCAGTCGGCGTCTAGCGGGGAACTCCTACAATGAGCAGTTCTTC
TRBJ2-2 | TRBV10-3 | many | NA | CAIMHGNTGELFF | TGTGCCATCATGCACGGTAACACCGGGGAGCTGTTTTTT
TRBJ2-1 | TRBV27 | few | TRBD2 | CASSTSGGQNEQFF | TGTGCCAGCAGTACTAGCGGGGGCCAGAATGAGCAGTTCTTC
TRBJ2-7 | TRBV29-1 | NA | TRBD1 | CSVEDRDYEQYF | TGCAGCGTGGAAGACAGGGACTACGAGCAGTACTTC
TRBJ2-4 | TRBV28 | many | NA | CASSPHHLAGWLGSLAKNIQYF | TGTGCCAGCAGCCCCCATCATCTGGCGGGGTGGTTGGGATCGTTAGCCAAAAACATTCAGTACTTC
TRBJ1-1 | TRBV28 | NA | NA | CASTGTLSTEAFF | TGTGCCAGCACCGGGACCCTTAGCACTGAAGCTTTCTTT
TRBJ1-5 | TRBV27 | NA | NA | CASSTAANQPQHF | TGTGCCAGCTCGACAGCAGCCAATCAGCCCCAGCATTTT
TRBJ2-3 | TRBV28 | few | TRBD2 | CATVSGRGADTQYF | TGTGCCACCGTTAGCGGGAGGGGAGCAGATACGCAGTATTTT
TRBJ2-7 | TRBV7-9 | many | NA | CASSSRRGPSYEQYF | TGTGCCAGCAGCTCCCGCCGGGGACCGTCCTACGAGCAGTACTTC
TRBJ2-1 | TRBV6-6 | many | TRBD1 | CATYDRGADEQFF | TGTGCCACGTACGACAGGGGGGCGGATGAGCAGTTCTTC
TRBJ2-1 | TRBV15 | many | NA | CATSRPGRNNEQFF | TGTGCCACCAGCAGACCTGGGAGGAACAATGAGCAGTTCTTC
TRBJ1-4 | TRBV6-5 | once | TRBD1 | CASRHRDRGPTNEKLFF | TGTGCCAGCAGACACCGGGACAGGGGGCCCACTAATGAAAAACTGTTTTTT
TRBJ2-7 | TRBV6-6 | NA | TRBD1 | CASSYSGRGRSTEQYF | TGTGCCAGCAGTTACTCAGGCAGGGGGCGATCAACCGAGCAGTACTTC
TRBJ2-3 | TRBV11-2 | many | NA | CASSLEGGSGTSDTQYF | TGTGCCAGCAGCTTAGAAGGGGGTAGCGGCACATCAGATACGCAGTATTTT
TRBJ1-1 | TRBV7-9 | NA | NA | CASSLAGDLAFF | TGTGCCAGCAGCTTAGCGGGGGACCTTGCTTTCTTT